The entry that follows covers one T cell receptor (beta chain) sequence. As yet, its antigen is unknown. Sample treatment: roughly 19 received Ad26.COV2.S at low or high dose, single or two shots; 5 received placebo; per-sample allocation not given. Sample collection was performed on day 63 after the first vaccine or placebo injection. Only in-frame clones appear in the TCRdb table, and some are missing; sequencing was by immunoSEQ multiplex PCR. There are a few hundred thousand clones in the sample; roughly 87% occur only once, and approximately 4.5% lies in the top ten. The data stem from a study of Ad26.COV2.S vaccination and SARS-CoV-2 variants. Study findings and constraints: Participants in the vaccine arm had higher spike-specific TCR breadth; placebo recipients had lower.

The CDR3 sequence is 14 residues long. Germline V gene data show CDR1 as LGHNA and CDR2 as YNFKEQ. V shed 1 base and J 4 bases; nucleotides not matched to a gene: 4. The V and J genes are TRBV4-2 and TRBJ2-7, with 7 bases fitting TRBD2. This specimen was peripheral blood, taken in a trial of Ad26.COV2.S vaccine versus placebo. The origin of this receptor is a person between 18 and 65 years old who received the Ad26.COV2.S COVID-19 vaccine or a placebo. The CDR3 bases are TGTGCCAGCAGCCAAGGACTAGCAGTATACGAGCAGTACTTC. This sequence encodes CASSQGLAVYEQYF.